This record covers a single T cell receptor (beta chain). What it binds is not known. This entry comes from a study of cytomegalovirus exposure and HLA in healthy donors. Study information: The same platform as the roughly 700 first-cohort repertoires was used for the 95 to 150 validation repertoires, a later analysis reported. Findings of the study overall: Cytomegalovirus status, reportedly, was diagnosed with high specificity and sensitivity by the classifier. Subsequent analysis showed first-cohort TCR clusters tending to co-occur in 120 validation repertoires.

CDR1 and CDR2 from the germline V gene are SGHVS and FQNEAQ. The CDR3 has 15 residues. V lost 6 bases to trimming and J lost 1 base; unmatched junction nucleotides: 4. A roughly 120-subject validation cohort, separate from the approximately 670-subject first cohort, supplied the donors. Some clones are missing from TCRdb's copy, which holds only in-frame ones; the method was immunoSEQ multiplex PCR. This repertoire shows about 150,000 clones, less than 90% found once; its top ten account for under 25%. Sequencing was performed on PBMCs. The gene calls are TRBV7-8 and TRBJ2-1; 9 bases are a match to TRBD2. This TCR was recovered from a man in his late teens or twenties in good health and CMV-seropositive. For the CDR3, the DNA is TGTGCCAGCAGTCAAAGCGGGGGGTCCTACAATGAGCAGTTCTTC. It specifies CASSQSGGSYNEQFF.